This TCR beta chain emerged from a study of blood T cell repertoires in COVID-19. Study in general: The origin of the acute and convalescent COVID-19 samples was the United States, Italy and Spain. From T cells, B-cell-depleted T cells, or PBMCs came the material, which was cDNA or gDNA.

The germline gives CDR1 MDHEN, CDR2 SYDVKM. The CDR3 spans 16 residues. V lost 6 bases and J 1 base, leaving 18 bases between the germline ends. Original methodology: How many nucleated cells were present was estimated from reference gene primer amplification. This table comes from immunoSEQ multiplex PCR, and its TCRdb copy is limited to in-frame clones, with some not included. The V and J calls and clone size were taken over from that table, and D and trimming were inferred from the DNA. The table has some 140,000 clones, 65% to 80% seen once. This TCR was sampled from a man in his sixties with acute or convalescent COVID-19. The chain joins TRBV28 to TRBJ2-5, with unresolved D. The specimen sequenced was peripheral blood. CDR3 nucleotide sequence: TGTGCCAGCAGCCCCTCGATTAGTCCTCTCCAAGAGACCCAGTACTTC. The encoded protein is CASSPSISPLQETQYF. Combining the CDR3 with reference TRBV28 and TRBJ2-5 gives the whole variable domain DVKVTQSSRYLVKRTGEKVFLECVQDMDHENMFWYRQDPGLGLRLIYFSYDVKMKEKGDIPEGYSVSREKKERFSLILESASTNQTSMYLCASSPSISPLQETQYFGPGTRLLVL.